The rows below give T cell receptor beta chains drawn from one sample of a study of cytomegalovirus exposure and HLA in healthy donors. Here immunoSEQ multiplex PCR was the method, and the copy in TCRdb shows in-frame clones only, minus some. The data show tens of thousands of clones, roughly 79% seen once. The sample taken for sequencing was PBMCs. These receptors all stem from a man aged 50 to 59 in good health and CMV-seronegative. The CDR3 runs from the conserved cysteine through the conserved F or W. The D gene is left open where the match is weak. Size is omitted from some rows. Given values are once, few, many or a class for expanded clones.

cdr3_nt,cdr3_aa,clone_size,j_call,d_call,v_call
TGTGCCAGCAGCTCCCGAGGGATTTCCGAAGCTTTCTTT,CASSSRGISEAFF,NA,TRBJ1-1,NA,TRBV7-3
TGTGCCAGCAAAGAGCCGGACTTCAATCAGCCCCAGCATTTT,CASKEPDFNQPQHF,NA,TRBJ1-5,NA,TRBV28
TGTGCCAGCAGTGCGACAGGGGCCGTGCGAAGCCATGAAAAACTGTTTTTT,CASSATGAVRSHEKLFF,NA,TRBJ1-4,TRBD1,TRBV28
TGTGCCAGCAGCCCTCGGACTCCCGAAATAATCTACGAGCAGTACTTC,CASSPRTPEIIYEQYF,NA,TRBJ2-7,NA,TRBV7-9
TGTGCCAGCAGCTTACACGCAGGGTTAGATGAAAAACTGTTTTTT,CASSLHAGLDEKLFF,NA,TRBJ1-4,NA,TRBV7-9
TGTGCCAGCGCGTCAGGGACTAGCGGATACAATGAGCAGTTCTTC,CASASGTSGYNEQFF,once,TRBJ2-1,TRBD2,TRBV5-4
TGTGCCAGCAGCTTACTGGCCGGGGGAAGCACAGATACGCAGTATTTT,CASSLLAGGSTDTQYF,few,TRBJ2-3,NA,TRBV7-6
TGTGCCAGCTCACCATTTCGACAGAGCTCCTACAATGAGCAGTTCTTC,CASSPFRQSSYNEQFF,NA,TRBJ2-1,NA,TRBV18
TGTGCCTGGAGTGTATCGAGCTCCTACGAGCAGTACTTC,CAWSVSSSYEQYF,few,TRBJ2-7,NA,TRBV30
TGTGCCAGCAGCGCGCACTTGACTAGCGGGGTCGGAGATACGCAGTATTTT,CASSAHLTSGVGDTQYF,NA,TRBJ2-3,TRBD2,TRBV7-6
TGTGCCAGTGCGAGAGTCAGGGATTCGGAGACCCAGTACTTC,CASARVRDSETQYF,NA,TRBJ2-5,NA,TRBV19
TGTGCCAGTATCCCTAGGATTAGGACCGGGGAGCTGTTTTTT,CASIPRIRTGELFF,NA,TRBJ2-2,NA,TRBV19
TGTGCCAGCTCGTATGGGACAGATGGGGGCTACACCTTC,CASSYGTDGGYTF,NA,TRBJ1-2,TRBD1,TRBV18
TGTGCCAGCAGCTTGGGTGGGCTCTCCTACGAGCAGTACTTC,CASSLGGLSYEQYF,once,TRBJ2-7,NA,TRBV5-4
TGCGCCAGCAGCCAAGAAAGGAGAGGGCTCTCCTACGAGCAGTACTTC,CASSQERRGLSYEQYF,NA,TRBJ2-7,NA,TRBV4-1
TGTGCCAGCAGCTCGGGACTTTACACTGAAGCTTTCTTT,CASSSGLYTEAFF,NA,TRBJ1-1,NA,TRBV11-3
TGTGCCAGCAGCCCCCTAGGGGGCTACAATCAGCCCCAGCATTTT,CASSPLGGYNQPQHF,NA,TRBJ1-5,TRBD1,TRBV7-6
TGTGCCAGCAGCTCTACACGGACAGGGCTTAATGAAAAACTGTTTTTT,CASSSTRTGLNEKLFF,NA,TRBJ1-4,TRBD1,TRBV9
TGTGCCGGGTCTTTTTGGCGGGGCTACACCTTC,CAGSFWRGYTF,NA,TRBJ1-2,NA,TRBV30
TGTGCCAGCAGCTGGACATCTCGGGATGGCTACACCTTC,CASSWTSRDGYTF,NA,TRBJ1-2,NA,TRBV6-5
TGTGCCAGCAGCTTAACGACTAGCCCAGATACGCAGTATTTT,CASSLTTSPDTQYF,NA,TRBJ2-3,TRBD2,TRBV7-3
TGTGCCAGCAGTGAATCGGCCAGGGCGGAAAAACTGTTTTTT,CASSESARAEKLFF,NA,TRBJ1-4,NA,TRBV2
TGTGCCAGCTCACCCTCCAGCGGGATGCGGCTCCGCGAGCAGTACTTC,CASSPSSGMRLREQYF,NA,TRBJ2-7,TRBD2,TRBV18
TGCGCCAGCAGCCAGGGCACCGGGACAGCCTACGAGCAGTACTTC,CASSQGTGTAYEQYF,NA,TRBJ2-7,TRBD1,TRBV4-3
TGTGCCTGGACTTGGGACAGAACAATGAACACTGAAGCTTTCTTT,CAWTWDRTMNTEAFF,once,TRBJ1-1,TRBD1,TRBV30